The 32 T cell receptor beta chains below were found in one sample sequenced in a study of blood T cell repertoires in COVID-19. Data came from immunoSEQ multiplex PCR; TCRdb stores just in-frame clones and leaves some out. This table has hundreds of thousands of clones, almost 85% appearing once. Sequencing input: PBMCs or T cells enriched from blood (not recorded which). All receptors come from a woman in her forties or fifties with acute COVID-19.

The chain recombines TRBV5-8 with TRBJ1-2, with 8 nucleotides matching TRBD1. The CDR3 loop spans 16 amino acids. In germline, CDR1 is SGHTS, CDR2 YDEGEE. V was pared by 4 bases and J by 6 bases, with 14 bases of the junction left unmatched. CDR3 coding DNA: TGTGCCAGCAGCATGGGACAGGACTGGGATTTGGATGGCTACACCTTC. Translation gives CASSMGQDWDLDGYTF.

In this sample, this clone turned up a few times. The chain recombines TRBV5-1 with TRBJ2-1, with D possibly matching TRBD2 (6 bases). Deletions cut 0 bases from V and 6 bases from J, with 10 bases between. In germline, CDR1 is SGHRS, CDR2 YFSETQ. The CDR3 contains 14 residues. As DNA, the CDR3 is TGCGCCAGCAGCTTGGAGCGGCGGGGCAATGAGCAGTTCTTC. This sequence encodes CASSLERRGNEQFF.

CDR3 bases: TGTGCCAGCACCGACAGGTCCGGACAAACTAGGGAGCTGTTTTTT. Protein: CASTDRSGQTRELFF. This chain uses TRBV7-9 with TRBJ2-2, with a tentative D call TRBD1 (6 bases). The V and J ends lost 7 bases and 9 bases respectively, with 21 bases between them. CDR1 and CDR2 from the germline V gene are SEHNR and FQNEAQ (reference sequence). The CDR3 runs 15 residues.

The CDR3 loop is CASSLAAVGGLTNEKLFF. The CDR3 coding sequence is TGTGCCAGCAGCTTGGCTGCCGTCGGGGGGCTAACTAATGAAAAACTGTTTTTT. V usage is TRBV5-6 and J usage is TRBJ1-4, with D perhaps TRBD1 (6 bases). Trimming removed 0 bases at V and 1 base at J, with 16 bases between. CDR1 is SGHDT and CDR2 is YYEEEE in the germline V gene. The CDR3 length is 18 residues.

The V gene is TRBV2, the J gene TRBJ2-1, with 9 bases that match TRBD2. This CDR3 spans 16 amino acids. Losses at the gene ends were 2 bases for V and 4 bases for J; bases not matched to a gene: 6. Germline V gene data show CDR1 as SNHLY and CDR2 as FYNNEI. CDR3 sequence (DNA): TGTGCCAGCAGTGAATCTGTGACTAGCGGTTACAATGAGCAGTTCTTC. Residues: CASSESVTSGYNEQFF. The full variable domain, its missing parts supplied by reference TRBV2 and TRBJ2-1, is EPEVTQTPSHQVTQMGQEVILRCVPISNHLYFYWYRQILGQKVEFLVSFYNNEISEKSEIFDDQFSVERPDGSNFTLKIRSTKLEDSAMYFCASSESVTSGYNEQFFGPGTRLTVL.

The V call is TRBV19, the J call TRBJ2-1, with 11 bases that match TRBD2. Trimming removed 0 bases from V and 5 bases from J; junction bases left unmatched: 12. The CDR3 is made up of 19 amino acids. CDR1 and CDR2 (germline): LNHDA, SQIVND (reference sequence). DNA of the CDR3: TGTGCCAGTAGTATAGATATGTCTAGCGGGGGGCCCAGGAACAATGAGCAGTTCTTC. Its translation is CASSIDMSSGGPRNNEQFF. The full variable domain, its missing parts supplied by reference TRBV19 and TRBJ2-1, is DGGITQSPKYLFRKEGQNVTLSCEQNLNHDAMYWYRQDPGQGLRLIYYSQIVNDFQKGDIAEGYSVSREKKESFPLTVTSAQKNPTAFYLCASSIDMSSGGPRNNEQFFGPGTRLTVL.

The chain combines TRBV5-5 with TRBJ2-3; TRBD1 matches 12 bases. Germline V gives CDR1 SGHKS, CDR2 YYEKEE (reference sequence). The trim removed 4 bases at V and 4 bases at J, leaving 7 bases unmatched. The CDR3 spans 16 residues. CDR3 residues: CASSRDRGLGADTQYF. Here the CDR3 DNA reads TGTGCCAGCAGCAGGGACAGGGGGCTGGGCGCAGATACGCAGTATTTT.

This chain connects TRBV23-1 to TRBJ2-7; D is perhaps TRBD1 (7 bases). TRBV23-1 is recorded as an ORF, its role being uncertain. This CDR3 has 15 residues. Trimming took off 2 bases at V and 2 bases at J, with 13 bases between the two ends. The CDR3 DNA is TGCGCCAGCAGTCAACGACAGGGAGGCCCCTACGAGCAGTACTTC. Its translation is CASSQRQGGPYEQYF.

The chain has TRBV18 and TRBJ1-5, with 9 bases lining up with TRBD1. CDR1 and CDR2 from the germline V gene are KGHSH and LQKENI. Trimming took 4 bases from V and 6 from J; bases not matched to a gene: 7. This CDR3 is 15 amino acids long. The CDR3 coding sequence is TGTGCCAGCTCACGGGGACAGGGCGCTAGTCAGCCCCAGCATTTT. Translation: CASSRGQGASQPQHF.

The chain links TRBV19 to TRBJ1-1; 8 bases align to TRBD1. Trimming cost V 2 bases and J 3 bases; bases outside gene matches: 2. The CDR3 is 14 residues long. In germline, CDR1 is LNHDA, CDR2 SQIVND (reference sequence). CDR3 nucleotides: TGTGCCAGTAGTATAACAGGGGGAGACACTGAAGCTTTCTTT. This gives the protein CASSITGGDTEAFF.

J is TRBJ1-1 and V is TRBV4-3, with a possible D match to TRBD1 (6 bases). The germline V gene encodes CDR1 LGHNA and CDR2 YSLEER. CDR3 length: 16 residues. The V end lost 4 bases, the J end lost 1 base, and 16 bases lay between the germline ends. Here the CDR3 reads CASSRADGQRNTEAFF. CDR3 nucleotide sequence: TGCGCCAGCAGCCGGGCCGACGGACAGCGGAACACTGAAGCTTTCTTT.

J is TRBJ2-5 and V is TRBV12-3 or TRBV12-4; D is ambiguous. The CDR3 runs to 13 residues. V was clipped by 3 bases and J by 3 bases, with 8 bases between them. The CDR3: CASSLGIKETQYF. The CDR3 nucleotides are TGTGCCAGCAGTTTGGGCATTAAAGAGACCCAGTACTTC.

V usage is TRBV27 and J usage is TRBJ2-6; D call uncertain. V was pared by 8 bases and J by 0 bases, with 5 bases between. The CDR3 runs to 13 residues. CDR1 is MNHEY and CDR2 is SMNVEV in the germline V gene (reference sequence). The CDR3 DNA follows: TGTGCCAGCCGGGTCTCTGGGGCCAACGTCCTGACTTTC. Residues: CASRVSGANVLTF. Combining the CDR3 with reference TRBV27 and TRBJ2-6 gives the whole variable domain EAQVTQNPRYLITVTGKKLTVTCSQNMNHEYMSWYRQDPGLGLRQIYYSMNVEVTDKGDVPEGYKVSRKEKRNFPLILESPSPNQTSLYFCASRVSGANVLTFGAGSRLTVL.

This chain connects TRBV5-1 to TRBJ1-1; no clear D. The V end lost 2 bases, the J end lost 7 bases, and 12 bases lay between the germline ends. Germline lookup yields CDR1 SGHRS and CDR2 YFSETQ. The CDR3 runs to 13 residues. The CDR3, as DNA: TGCGCCAGCAGCTTAATGGAGGGATATGAAGCTTTCTTT. It specifies CASSLMEGYEAFF.

This sequence joins TRBV27 and TRBJ2-6; D remains ambiguous. The germline gives CDR1 MNHEY, CDR2 SMNVEV (reference sequence). The CDR3 is made up of 15 amino acids. The V and J ends lost 5 bases and 0 bases respectively, with 8 bases between them. CDR3 coding DNA: TGTGCCAGCAGTCGTGATAGCTCTGGGGCCAACGTCCTGACTTTC. The encoded protein is CASSRDSSGANVLTF.

The V call is TRBV14, the J call TRBJ1-6, with TRBD1 as a possible D gene (6 bases). The CDR3 is 16 residues long. Trimming took 5 bases from V and 0 from J, leaving 11 bases between them. Per germline, CDR1 SGHDN and CDR2 FVKESK. In DNA form, the CDR3 reads TGTGCCAGCAGCTACAGGGATGACTCCTATAATTCACCCCTCCACTTT. It translates to CASSYRDDSYNSPLHF. The complete variable domain, with remaining parts taken from reference TRBV14 and TRBJ1-6, reads EAGVTQFPSHSVIEKGQTVTLRCDPISGHDNLYWYRRVMGKEIKFLLHFVKESKQDESGMPNNRFLAERTGGTYSTLKVQPAELEDSGVYFCASSYRDDSYNSPLHFGNGTRLTVT.

The count of this clone is one. The V and J genes are TRBV3-1 (or the pseudogene TRBV3-2) and TRBJ2-2; the D gene is possibly TRBD1 (6 bases). The CDR3 has 15 residues. From germline, CDR1 is LGHDT and CDR2 YNNKEL (reference sequence). V shed 4 bases and J shed 1 base, with 10 bases lying between them. Here the CDR3 reads CASSPRQENTGELFF. CDR3 sequence (DNA): TGTGCCAGCAGCCCCAGACAGGAGAACACCGGGGAGCTGTTTTTT.

The chain couples TRBV6-5 to TRBJ2-5, with 8 bases aligning to TRBD1. Germline assignment: CDR1 MNHEY and CDR2 SVGAGI. This CDR3 spans 12 amino acids. V trimming: 8 bases; J trimming: 4 bases; junction bases outside the gene matches: 3. The CDR3 bases are TGTGCCAGCCGGACAGGGAGAGAGACCCAGTACTTC. Translated: CASRTGRETQYF.

The chain uses TRBV27 and TRBJ1-2; perhaps TRBD1 as D (5 bases). The CDR3 runs to 15 residues. V was shortened by 0 bases and J by 2 bases, with 10 bases between the two germline ends. CDR1 MNHEY and CDR2 SMNVEV come from the germline V gene (reference sequence). The CDR3, as DNA: TGTGCCAGCAGTTTATCTCGACAGACCAACTATGGCTACACCTTC. This sequence encodes CASSLSRQTNYGYTF.

CDR3 DNA sequence: TGTGCCAGCAGCGTGAAACTTAGGGGTGTCGGAAACTATGGCTACACCTTC. Translating gives CASSVKLRGVGNYGYTF. The chain joins TRBV21-1 to TRBJ1-2; the table's D call of TRBD1 was not tested on the DNA. TRBV21-1 is a recognized pseudogene. This CDR3 is built from 17 residues.

This chain joins TRBV4-2 and TRBJ2-7, with 8 positions matching TRBD2. CDR1 and CDR2 (germline): LGHNA, YNFKEQ. V shed 1 base, J shed 1 base, and the junction held 3 bases outside the gene matches. This CDR3 has 15 residues. CDR3 DNA sequence: TGTGCCAGCAGCCAAGGAGCGGGGGCTTCCTACGAGCAGTACTTC. Its protein product is CASSQGAGASYEQYF.

This chain uses TRBV19 with TRBJ2-7; 7 bases are shared with TRBD1. V was clipped by 1 base and J by 2 bases; unmatched bases: 2. The CDR3 contains 14 residues. From germline, CDR1 is LNHDA and CDR2 SQIVND (reference sequence). The CDR3 protein is CASSIGDSAYEQYF. In nucleotides, the CDR3 is TGTGCCAGTAGTATAGGGGACAGTGCCTACGAGCAGTACTTC.

This chain links TRBV27 with TRBJ2-4; the match to TRBD1 covers 8 bases. There are 16 residues in the CDR3. After removal of 5 bases from V and 7 bases from J, the junction contained 13 bases not matched to a gene. The germline CDR1 and CDR2 sequences are MNHEY and SMNVEV (reference sequence). CDR3 sequence reads: CASSARGDRFGNIQYF. The CDR3 DNA sequence: TGTGCCAGCAGTGCCCGTGGGGACAGGTTTGGGAACATTCAGTACTTC.

The chain uses TRBV2 and TRBJ1-1; a possible D gene is TRBD1 (5 bases). This CDR3 contains 14 residues. Germline values: CDR1 SNHLY, CDR2 FYNNEI. V dropped 6 bases and J dropped 0 bases, with 11 bases sitting between them. Here the CDR3 reads CASRVLTVNTEAFF. The CDR3 coding sequence is TGTGCCAGCAGAGTATTGACAGTGAACACTGAAGCTTTCTTT.

In its sample, this clone was seen once. The genes are TRBV11-2 and TRBJ1-3; D is perhaps TRBD1 (5 bases). Germline CDR1 is SGHAT and CDR2 is FQNNGV. Between the trimmed V and J ends, which lost 5 bases and 3 bases, there was a span of 20 bases. The CDR3 covers 17 residues. The DNA of the CDR3 is TGTGCCAGCAGCCTCTCCGGGACGGGAGTATATGGAAACACCATATATTTT. It specifies CASSLSGTGVYGNTIYF. The full variable domain, its missing parts supplied by reference TRBV11-2 and TRBJ1-3, is EAGVAQSPRYKIIEKRQSVAFWCNPISGHATLYWYQQILGQGPKLLIQFQNNGVVDDSQLPKDRFSAERLKGVDSTLKIQPAKLEDSAVYLCASSLSGTGVYGNTIYFGEGSWLTVV.

The chain employs TRBV7-2 and TRBJ2-3; no definite D call. In germline, CDR1 is SGHTA, CDR2 FQGNSA. The CDR3 is 13 residues long. V was trimmed by 2 bases and J by 4 bases, leaving 7 bases between them. In nucleotides, the CDR3 is TGTGCCAGCAGCTTAAGCCGCTCAGATACGCAGTATTTT. This sequence encodes CASSLSRSDTQYF.

CDR3 region: CASSSNPTGTGETQYF. The DNA of the CDR3 is TGCGCCAGCAGCTCAAATCCCACAGGGACGGGGGAGACCCAGTACTTC. The rearrangement links TRBV5-1 to TRBJ2-5; TRBD1 might be the D (6 bases). Germline V gene sequence: CDR1 SGHRS, CDR2 YFSETQ. Between the trimmed V and J ends, which lost 3 bases and 5 bases, there was a span of 20 bases. The CDR3 is made up of 16 amino acids. The full variable domain, rest sourced from reference TRBV5-1 and TRBJ2-5, is KAGVTQTPRYLIKTRGQQVTLSCSPISGHRSVSWYQQTPGQGLQFLFEYFSETQRNKGNFPGRFSGRQFSNSRSEMNVSTLELGDSALYLCASSSNPTGTGETQYFGPGTRLLVL.

The chain is built from TRBV7-2 and TRBJ2-1, with a possible D match to TRBD1 (5 bases). The CDR3 has 16 amino acids. With 5 bases removed from V and 3 bases from J, the gap between germline ends came to 17 bases. Germline CDR1 SGHTA, CDR2 FQGNSA. The DNA of the CDR3 is TGTGCCAGCAGCACCCGACAGCGCCCACGCTACAATGAGCAGTTCTTC. Protein sequence: CASSTRQRPRYNEQFF. Together with reference TRBV7-2 and TRBJ2-1, the CDR3 gives the full variable domain: GAGVSQSPSNKVTEKGKDVELRCDPISGHTALYWYRQSLGQGLEFLIYFQGNSAPDKSGLPSDRFSAERTGGSVSTLTIQRTQQEDSAVYLCASSTRQRPRYNEQFFGPGTRLTVL.

This sequence joins TRBV11-2 and TRBJ2-1; a weak D match, TRBD2 (7 bases). The V gene lost 0 bases and the J gene lost 7 bases, with 13 bases spanning the gap. The CDR3 spans 15 residues. CDR1 SGHAT and CDR2 FQNNGV come from the germline V gene. CDR3 residues: CASSLDEGGANEQFF. CDR3 bases: TGTGCCAGCAGCTTAGATGAAGGGGGGGCTAATGAGCAGTTCTTC. The variable domain in full, completed from reference TRBV11-2 and TRBJ2-1, reads EAGVAQSPRYKIIEKRQSVAFWCNPISGHATLYWYQQILGQGPKLLIQFQNNGVVDDSQLPKDRFSAERLKGVDSTLKIQPAKLEDSAVYLCASSLDEGGANEQFFGPGTRLTVL.

The chain employs TRBV4-3 and TRBJ2-1, with 15 bases aligning to TRBD2. From germline, CDR1 is LGHNA and CDR2 YSLEER. The CDR3 contains 18 residues. Trimming removed 3 bases from V and 5 bases from J; junction bases left unmatched: 8. CDR3 residues: CASSQNPGLAGGHNEQFF. In nucleotides, the CDR3 is TGCGCCAGCAGCCAGAATCCGGGACTAGCGGGGGGACACAATGAGCAGTTCTTC.

V is TRBV9 and J is TRBJ1-1; no firm D call. This CDR3 comprises 14 residues. Trimming left V 4 bases short and J 10 bases short, with 20 bases between. The V gene's germline CDR1 is SGDLS and CDR2 YYNGEE. CDR3: CASSPRIGVQVAFF. In DNA form, the CDR3 reads TGTGCCAGCAGCCCTAGGATCGGGGTTCAAGTAGCTTTCTTT.

The chain is built from TRBV5-4 and TRBJ1-1; TRBD1 aligns across 7 bases. The germline V gene encodes CDR1 SGHNT and CDR2 YYREEE (reference sequence). J gave up 4 bases and V 5 bases, and 8 bases lay outside the gene matches. This CDR3 spans 14 amino acids. This CDR3 is CASRGQGEITEAFF. CDR3 DNA: TGTGCCAGCAGGGGGCAGGGGGAGATCACTGAAGCTTTCTTT.